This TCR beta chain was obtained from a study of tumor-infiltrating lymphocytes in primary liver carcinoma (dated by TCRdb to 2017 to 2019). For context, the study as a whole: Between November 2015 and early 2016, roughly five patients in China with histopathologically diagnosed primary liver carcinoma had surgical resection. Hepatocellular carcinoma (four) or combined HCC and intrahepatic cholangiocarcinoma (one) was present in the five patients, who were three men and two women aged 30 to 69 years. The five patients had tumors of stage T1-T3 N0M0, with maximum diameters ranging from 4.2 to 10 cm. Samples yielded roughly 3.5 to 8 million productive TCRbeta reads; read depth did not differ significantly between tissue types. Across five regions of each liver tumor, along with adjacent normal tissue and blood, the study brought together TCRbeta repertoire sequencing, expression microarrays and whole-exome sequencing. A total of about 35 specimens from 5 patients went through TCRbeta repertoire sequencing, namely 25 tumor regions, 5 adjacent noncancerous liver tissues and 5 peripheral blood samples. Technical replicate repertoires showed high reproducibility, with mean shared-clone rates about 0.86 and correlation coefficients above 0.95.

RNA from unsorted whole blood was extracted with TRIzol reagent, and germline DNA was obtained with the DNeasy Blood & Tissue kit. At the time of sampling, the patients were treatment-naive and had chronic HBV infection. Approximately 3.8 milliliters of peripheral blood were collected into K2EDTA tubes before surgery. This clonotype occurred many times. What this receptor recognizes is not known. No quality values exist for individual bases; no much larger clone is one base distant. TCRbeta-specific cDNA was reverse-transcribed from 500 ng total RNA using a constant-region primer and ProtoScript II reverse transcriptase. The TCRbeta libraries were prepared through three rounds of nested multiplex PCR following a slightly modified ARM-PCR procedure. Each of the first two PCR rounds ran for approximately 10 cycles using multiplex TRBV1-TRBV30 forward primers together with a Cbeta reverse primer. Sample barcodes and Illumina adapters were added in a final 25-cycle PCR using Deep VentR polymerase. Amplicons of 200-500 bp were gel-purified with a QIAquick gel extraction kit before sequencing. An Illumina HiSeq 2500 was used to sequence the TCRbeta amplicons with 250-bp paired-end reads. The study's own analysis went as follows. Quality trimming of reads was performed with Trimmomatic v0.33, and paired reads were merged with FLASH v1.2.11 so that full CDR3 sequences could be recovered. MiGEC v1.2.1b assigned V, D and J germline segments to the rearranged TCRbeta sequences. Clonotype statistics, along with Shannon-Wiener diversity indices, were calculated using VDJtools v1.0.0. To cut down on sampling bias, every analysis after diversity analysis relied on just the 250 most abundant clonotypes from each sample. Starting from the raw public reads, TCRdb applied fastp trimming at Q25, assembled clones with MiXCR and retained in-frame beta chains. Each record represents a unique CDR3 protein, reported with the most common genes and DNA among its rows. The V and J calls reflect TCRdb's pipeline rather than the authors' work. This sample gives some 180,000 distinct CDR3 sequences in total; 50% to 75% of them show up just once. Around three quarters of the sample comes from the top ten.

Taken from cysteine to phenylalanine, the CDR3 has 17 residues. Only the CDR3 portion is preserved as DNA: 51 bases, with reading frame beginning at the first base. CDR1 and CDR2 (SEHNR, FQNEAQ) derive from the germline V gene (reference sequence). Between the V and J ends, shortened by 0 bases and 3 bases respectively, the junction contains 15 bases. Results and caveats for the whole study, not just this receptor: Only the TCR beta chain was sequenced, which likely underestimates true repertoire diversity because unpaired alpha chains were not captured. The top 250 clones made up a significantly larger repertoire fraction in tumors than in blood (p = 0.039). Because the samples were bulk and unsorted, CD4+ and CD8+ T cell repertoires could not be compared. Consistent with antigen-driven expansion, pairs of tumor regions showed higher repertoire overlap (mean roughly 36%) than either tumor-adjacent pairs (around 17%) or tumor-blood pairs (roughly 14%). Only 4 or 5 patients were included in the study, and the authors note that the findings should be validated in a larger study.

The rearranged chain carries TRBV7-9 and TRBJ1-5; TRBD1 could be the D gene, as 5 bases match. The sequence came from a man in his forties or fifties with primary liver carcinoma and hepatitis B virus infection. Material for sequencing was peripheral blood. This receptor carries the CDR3 CASSLAGGTAFNQPQHF. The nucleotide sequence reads TGTGCCAGCAGCTTAGCGGGAGGGACGGCTTTCAATCAGCCCCAGCATTTT.